A single sample gave rise to the 14 T cell receptor beta chains below, sequenced in a study of shared clonotypes between healthy human individuals. Assay used: immunoSEQ multiplex PCR; TCRdb lists only in-frame clones, some missing. The table lists around 1.1 million clones, around 77% of them singletons, with more than 0.85% in the top ten. Sequenced material: memory CD4+ T cells from PBMCs. The subset is: CD45RA-negative fraction. Every receptor here comes from a man younger than 30 in good health. Some clones in this sample may be carry-over from other donors' samples.

The chain combines TRBV2 with TRBJ1-1, with 8 bases matching TRBD1. The trim removed 10 bases at V and 4 bases at J, leaving 14 bases unmatched. CDR3 length: 15 residues. Germline CDR1 reads SNHLY; CDR2 reads FYNNEI. The DNA for the CDR3 is TGTGCCATCAGGGTTTCAGGGGGCCGGGGCACTGAAGCTTTCTTT. It encodes CAIRVSGGRGTEAFF.

This clone showed up just once. This rearrangement joins TRBV19 to TRBJ2-1; D gene ambiguous. Germline assignment: CDR1 LNHDA and CDR2 SQIVND (reference sequence). Trimming took off 1 base at V and 10 bases at J, with 14 bases between the two ends. The length of the CDR3 is 14 residues. For the CDR3, the DNA is TGTGCCAGTAGTATAGGACCCGGCACCAGGGAGCAGTTCTTC. Translated: CASSIGPGTREQFF.

The CDR3 DNA follows: TGTGCCAGTAGTATATTGAGAGGCTCTGGGGCCAACGTCCTGACTTTC. It is translated as CASSILRGSGANVLTF. The chain recombines TRBV19 with TRBJ2-6; D is ambiguous. The CDR3 contains 16 residues. V was pared by 2 bases and J by 0 bases, with 8 bases between. The germline V gene has CDR1 LNHDA and CDR2 SQIVND (reference sequence).

This rearrangement joins TRBV29-1 to TRBJ2-1; 8 nucleotides agree with TRBD1. This CDR3 comprises 13 residues. Trimming took 7 bases from V and 5 from J; bases not matched to a gene: 7. In germline, CDR1 is SQVTM, CDR2 ANQGSEA. In nucleotides, the CDR3 is TGCAGCGGGGGGACAGGCTTCGACAATGAGCAGTTCTTC. This gives the protein CSGGTGFDNEQFF.

CDR3: CASSLAAITDTQYF. For the CDR3, the DNA is TGTGCCAGCAGCTTAGCGGCGATCACAGATACGCAGTATTTT. The chain uses TRBV7-2 and TRBJ2-3; D is unresolved. V was pared by 0 bases and J by 2 bases, with 6 bases between. The CDR3 has 14 amino acids. From germline, CDR1 is SGHTA and CDR2 FQGNSA.

This clone has only a few counts. This sequence joins TRBV4-2 and TRBJ1-1; no clear D. The germline gives CDR1 LGHNA, CDR2 YNFKEQ. The CDR3 covers 15 residues. V shed 1 base and J shed 1 base, with 10 bases lying between them. The CDR3: CASSQVVVTNTEAFF. DNA for the CDR3: TGTGCCAGCAGCCAAGTAGTGGTTACGAACACTGAAGCTTTCTTT.

This clone was detected ten times or more. The chain has TRBV5-1 and TRBJ2-1, with 7 positions matching TRBD2. Germline values: CDR1 SGHRS, CDR2 YFSETQ. J lost 0 bases, V lost 4 bases, and 7 bases had no gene match. The length of the CDR3 is 16 residues. The chain's CDR3 is CASSLTSASSYNEQFF. The CDR3 DNA follows: TGCGCCAGCAGCCTTACTAGCGCGAGCTCCTACAATGAGCAGTTCTTC.

This clone was seen ten or more times. Additional DNA sequences in this sample encode the identical CDR3. The chain carries TRBV15 and TRBJ2-3; D is ambiguous. Trimming removed 3 bases from V and 1 base from J, with 11 bases in between. CDR3 size: 15 residues. The germline V gene encodes CDR1 LNHNV and CDR2 YYDKDF (reference sequence). The CDR3 region is CATSSPVSGTDTQYF. The CDR3, as DNA: TGTGCCACCAGCAGCCCGGTGTCGGGCACAGATACGCAGTATTTT.

This clone has a handful of counts. This chain links TRBV11-1 with TRBJ2-7; D gene ambiguous. The CDR3 runs to 13 residues. Germline V CDR1 and CDR2: SGHAT, FQDESV (reference sequence). With 5 bases removed from V and 5 bases from J, the gap between germline ends came to 13 bases. The CDR3 protein is CASSPVDHHEQYF. The CDR3 nucleotides read TGTGCCAGCAGCCCAGTGGACCACCACGAGCAGTACTTC.

CDR3 coding DNA: TGTGCCAGCAGTAATGATGAGCAGTTCTTC. Residues: CASSNDEQFF. The rearrangement joins TRBV6-1 to TRBJ2-1; D uncertain. CDR1 MNHNS and CDR2 SASEGT come from the germline V gene. Between the trimmed V and J ends, which lost 5 bases and 8 bases, there was a span of 4 bases. The CDR3 runs 10 residues.

The chain joins TRBV7-7 to TRBJ2-7; D is perhaps TRBD1 (5 bases). This CDR3 is 16 amino acids long. V was shortened by 4 bases and J by 4 bases, with 20 bases between the two germline ends. Germline lookup yields CDR1 SSHAT and CDR2 FNYEAQ (reference sequence). The CDR3 DNA reads TGTGCCAGCAGCTGGGGCAATCCGGCCTCAGTTTACGAGCAGTACTTC. Protein sequence: CASSWGNPASVYEQYF.

The chain couples TRBV5-1 to TRBJ1-5; a weak D match, TRBD1 (6 bases). V dropped 1 base and J dropped 7 bases, with 15 bases sitting between them. In germline, CDR1 is SGHRS, CDR2 YFSETQ. The CDR3 covers 15 residues. CDR3 DNA sequence: TGCGCCAGCAGCTTGAACGGGGACAAGGGGCAGCCCCAGCATTTT. Its translation is CASSLNGDKGQPQHF.

This chain joins TRBV7-2 and TRBJ2-7, with a tentative D call TRBD1 (5 bases). In germline, CDR1 is SGHTA, CDR2 FQGNSA. CDR3 length: 15 amino acids. V lost 1 base and J lost 1, with 11 bases in between. For the CDR3, the DNA is TGTGCCAGCAGCTTAGTCTCCCGACAGTCCTACGAGCAGTACTTC. This sequence encodes CASSLVSRQSYEQYF.

The chain recombines TRBV11-3 with TRBJ2-1, with TRBD2 as a possible D gene (5 bases). Trimming took 5 bases from V and 4 from J, leaving 15 bases between them. Germline assignment: CDR1 SGHNT and CDR2 YENEEA. The CDR3 contains 15 residues. CDR3 DNA: TGTGCCAGCAGCATGGTAGGGAGAGGGTACAATGAGCAGTTCTTC. Amino acid sequence: CASSMVGRGYNEQFF.